This is a list of T cell receptor beta chains from one sample in a study of blood T cell repertoires in COVID-19. Only in-frame clones appear in the TCRdb table, and some are missing; sequencing was by immunoSEQ multiplex PCR. The repertoire holds some 240,000 clones, with about 85% as singletons. The sample was PBMCs or T cells enriched from blood (not recorded which). The receptors were gathered from a woman aged 50 to 60 who had been exposed to COVID-19. CDR3s include the opening cysteine and the closing phenylalanine or tryptophan. A D gene is named only where the DNA matches it firmly. Only some rows state a clone size, as once, few, many or a class for expanded clones.

size: .
D: TRBD1
J: TRBJ1-3
V: TRBV4-1
DNA: TGCGCCAGCAGCCAACCCCGGGACAGGAGAAACACCATATATTTT
CDR3: CASSQPRDRRNTIYF

size: .
D: TRBD2
J: TRBJ2-3
V: TRBV3-1/TRBV3-2
DNA: TGTGCCAGCAGCCAAGTTAGCGGGGGGGCAGATACGCAGTATTTT
CDR3: CASSQVSGGADTQYF

size: .
D: TRBD2
J: TRBJ2-3
V: TRBV13
DNA: TGTGCCAGCAGCTCCCTCGCGCGGGGGTCCCCAGATACGCAGTATTTT
CDR3: CASSSLARGSPDTQYF

size: .
D: TRBD2
J: TRBJ2-2
V: TRBV25-1
DNA: TGTGCCAGCAGCGGGGGGGACACCTACACCGGGGAGCTGTTTTTT
CDR3: CASSGGDTYTGELFF

size: few
D: TRBD2
J: TRBJ2-5
V: TRBV9
DNA: TGTGCCAGCAGCGTAGAGGCGGGGGGGCCGTTCGAGACCCAGTACTTC
CDR3: CASSVEAGGPFETQYF

size: .
D: .
J: TRBJ1-4
V: TRBV7-9
DNA: TGTGCCAGCAGCTCCCCAGGGGATCCTAATGAAAAACTGTTTTTT
CDR3: CASSSPGDPNEKLFF

size: few
D: TRBD1
J: TRBJ1-2
V: TRBV18
DNA: TGTGCCAGCTCACCACGTGGACAGGGGGGTAATGGCTACACCTTC
CDR3: CASSPRGQGGNGYTF

size: .
D: TRBD1
J: TRBJ1-5
V: TRBV5-6
DNA: TGTGCCAGCAGCTTCCGGACAGGTCAGCCCCAGCATTTT
CDR3: CASSFRTGQPQHF

size: .
D: .
J: TRBJ1-1
V: TRBV5-6
DNA: TGTGCCAGCAGCTTGCGGGCAGGGGCTATGAACACTGAAGCTTTCTTT
CDR3: CASSLRAGAMNTEAFF

size: once
D: .
J: TRBJ1-3
V: TRBV10-1
DNA: TGCGCCAGCAGTGAGTCGTCGGGCTCTGGAAACACCATATATTTT
CDR3: CASSESSGSGNTIYF

size: few
D: TRBD1
J: TRBJ1-2
V: TRBV19
DNA: TGTGCCAGTAGTCCCCTCTGGGGACAGGGAAGATTAGGGAATGGCTACACCTTC
CDR3: CASSPLWGQGRLGNGYTF

size: .
D: .
J: TRBJ1-3
V: TRBV29-1
DNA: TGCAGCGTTGAAGATCTTACCCGAGGCACCATATATTTT
CDR3: CSVEDLTRGTIYF

size: .
D: .
J: TRBJ1-4
V: TRBV2
DNA: TGTGCCAGCAGCCCAAGAGGTACAGGGCGGAAACTGTTTTTT
CDR3: CASSPRGTGRKLFF

size: .
D: TRBD1
J: TRBJ1-1
V: TRBV11-2
DNA: TGTGCCAGCAGCTTACAGGGACAGATGAGGACTGAAGCTTTCTTT
CDR3: CASSLQGQMRTEAFF

size: .
D: TRBD1
J: TRBJ1-6
V: TRBV20-1
DNA: TGCAGTGCTAGTGGTGGGACAGTGAATTCACCCCTCCACTTT
CDR3: CSASGGTVNSPLHF

size: .
D: .
J: TRBJ1-3
V: TRBV5-1
DNA: TGCGCCAGCAGCCCCCTCCCCTATTCCTCTGGAAACACCATATATTTT
CDR3: CASSPLPYSSGNTIYF

size: .
D: .
J: TRBJ2-1
V: TRBV3-1/TRBV3-2
DNA: TGTGCCAGCAGCTCTGGGGCTCGCGGATGGCAGTTCTTC
CDR3: CASSSGARGWQFF

size: .
D: .
J: TRBJ1-2
V: TRBV5-1
DNA: TGCGCCAGCAGCCCATCCGGAGATGGCTACACCTTC
CDR3: CASSPSGDGYTF

size: .
D: .
J: TRBJ1-6
V: TRBV19
DNA: TGTGCCAGTAGTATGCAGGTTAATTCACCCCTCCACTTT
CDR3: CASSMQVNSPLHF

size: .
D: TRBD2
J: TRBJ2-1
V: TRBV4-3
DNA: TGCGCCAGCAGCCAAGGCGGGGGGGACTACAATGAGCAGTTCTTC
CDR3: CASSQGGGDYNEQFF

size: once
D: TRBD1
J: TRBJ1-4
V: TRBV28
DNA: TGTGCCAGCAGTTTTTCGGACAGGGACAAACTGTTTTTT
CDR3: CASSFSDRDKLFF

size: .
D: TRBD1
J: TRBJ2-1
V: TRBV11-3
DNA: TGTGCCAGCAGCTTGGACAGGGCCTCCTACAATGAGCAGTTCTTC
CDR3: CASSLDRASYNEQFF

size: .
D: TRBD2
J: TRBJ2-7
V: TRBV5-1
DNA: TGCGCCAGCAACCCTGGGGGGGGACCTCGAGAGCAGTACTTC
CDR3: CASNPGGGPREQYF

size: .
D: .
J: TRBJ1-6
V: TRBV6-2/TRBV6-3
DNA: TGTGCCAGCAGTCAGACCCCTAGGGGGTCACCCCTCCACTTT
CDR3: CASSQTPRGSPLHF

size: once
D: .
J: TRBJ2-5
V: TRBV2
DNA: TGTGCCAGCAGCGACCGGGGGACTCTTAAAGAGACCCAGTACTTC
CDR3: CASSDRGTLKETQYF

size: .
D: TRBD1
J: TRBJ1-2
V: TRBV5-4
DNA: TGTGCCAGCAGCTCACCCGGGACAGGGATAGAGGATGGCTACACCTTC
CDR3: CASSSPGTGIEDGYTF

size: .
D: .
J: TRBJ2-3
V: TRBV12-3/TRBV12-4
DNA: TGTGCCAGCAGTTCATCAGATACGCAGTATTTT
CDR3: CASSSSDTQYF

size: many
D: .
J: TRBJ1-1
V: TRBV12-5
DNA: TGTGCTAGTGGTTTGGGGTGGAGGACTGAAGCTTTCTTT
CDR3: CASGLGWRTEAFF

size: .
D: .
J: TRBJ1-2
V: TRBV6-2/TRBV6-3
DNA: TGTGCCAGCAGTTACTCGGCCACGGACAGATCGTTTAACTATGGCTACACCTTC
CDR3: CASSYSATDRSFNYGYTF

size: .
D: .
J: TRBJ2-2
V: TRBV18
DNA: TGTGCCAGCTCATCTCAGGGGAACACCGGGGAGCTGTTTTTT
CDR3: CASSSQGNTGELFF

size: .
D: TRBD1
J: TRBJ2-6
V: TRBV7-2
DNA: TGTGCCAGCAGCTTAGGAGGGACAGGGGGCTACGGGGCCAACGTCCTGACTTTC
CDR3: CASSLGGTGGYGANVLTF

size: once
D: .
J: TRBJ2-7
V: TRBV11-2
DNA: TGTGCCAGCAGCTTAAGGCCCAGGGGTGACGACGAGCAGTACTTC
CDR3: CASSLRPRGDDEQYF